This TCR beta chain appears in the sequencing data of a study of cytomegalovirus exposure and HLA in healthy donors. Only in-frame clones appear in the TCRdb table, and some are missing; sequencing was by immunoSEQ multiplex PCR. The repertoire holds about 64,000 clones, with 85% to 95% as singletons. The length of the CDR3 is 15 residues. V lost 5 bases and J lost 5; bases outside the gene matches: 8. The germline V gene encodes CDR1 MNHEY and CDR2 SMNVEV (reference sequence). Sequencing input: PBMCs. The chain joins TRBV27 to TRBJ1-5; 8 bases match TRBD1. The sequence was obtained from a woman under 30 in good health and CMV-seropositive. CDR3 DNA: TGTGCCAGCAGTCCGCCGGGACAGGTCGATCAGCCCCAGCATTTT. The encoded protein is CASSPPGQVDQPQHF.